Presented here are 22 T cell receptor beta chains from one specimen sequenced in a study of glioma-infiltrating T cells after dendritic cell vaccination. Clones were read by immunoSEQ multiplex PCR, and TCRdb kept only the in-frame ones, dropping some. The table has roughly 100,000 clones, around 81% seen once; the top ten hold approximately 12%. The sample in question was blood, obtained before dendritic cell vaccination. The receptors come from a human donor with glioblastoma.

The J gene is TRBJ1-1, the V gene TRBV6-6, with D hard to call. This CDR3 has 13 residues. Trimming took 6 bases from V and 1 from J, leaving 9 bases between them. Germline CDR1 reads MNHNY; CDR2 reads SVGAGI (reference sequence). CDR3 DNA: TGTGCCAGCAGGAGGTCCCCGAACACTGAAGCTTTCTTT. Residues: CASRRSPNTEAFF.

There are a few counts of this clone. The chain carries TRBV6-5 and TRBJ2-1; weak D call: TRBD2 (7 bases). CDR1 and CDR2 (germline): MNHEY, SVGAGI. This CDR3 is 16 amino acids long. V was cut by 0 bases and J by 6 bases, with 15 bases left in between. CDR3 sequence (DNA): TGTGCCAGCAGTTACTCGATAGGGGGGGCAGGCAATGAGCAGTTCTTC. It is translated as CASSYSIGGAGNEQFF.

The chain employs TRBV6-6 and TRBJ2-7; TRBD1 aligns across 9 bases. The CDR3 length is 14 residues. V lost 2 bases to trimming and J lost 3 bases; unmatched junction nucleotides: 2. Germline V gives CDR1 MNHNY, CDR2 SVGAGI (reference sequence). CDR3 residues: CASSYPDRGYEQYF. The CDR3 nucleotides read TGTGCCAGCAGTTACCCGGACAGGGGCTACGAGCAGTACTTC.

This rearrangement joins TRBV7-2 to TRBJ1-4; D gene unclear. V dropped 1 base and J dropped 0 bases, with 6 bases sitting between them. Germline CDR1 is SGHTA and CDR2 is FQGNSA. This CDR3 contains 15 residues. The CDR3 protein is CASSLVATTNEKLFF. CDR3 bases: TGTGCCAGCAGCTTAGTAGCTACAACTAATGAAAAACTGTTTTTT. Full variable domain (outside the CDR3, taken from reference TRBV7-2 and TRBJ1-4): GAGVSQSPSNKVTEKGKDVELRCDPISGHTALYWYRQSLGQGLEFLIYFQGNSAPDKSGLPSDRFSAERTGGSVSTLTIQRTQQEDSAVYLCASSLVATTNEKLFFGSGTQLSVL.

The CDR3 is CASSEGAGVSPLHF. In DNA form, the CDR3 reads TGTGCCAGCAGTGAAGGGGCAGGGGTTTCACCCCTCCACTTT. The genes are TRBV2 and TRBJ1-6; perhaps TRBD1 as D (6 bases). Germline V gene lookup returns CDR1 SNHLY and CDR2 FYNNEI. Trimming stripped 1 base from V and 9 bases from J, with 10 bases between. CDR3 length: 14 residues.

This clone was detected once. The V call is TRBV5-1, the J call TRBJ2-7; 12 bases align to TRBD1. Germline values: CDR1 SGHRS, CDR2 YFSETQ. J lost 0 bases, V lost 0 bases, and 4 bases had no gene match. The CDR3 runs to 17 residues. The CDR3, as DNA: TGCGCCAGCAGCTTGGGGGGGACAGGGGGCGCCTCCTACGAGCAGTACTTC. It codes for CASSLGGTGGASYEQYF.

This clone was counted a few times. This chain links TRBV7-2 with TRBJ2-1; 7 nucleotides line up with TRBD1. The germline CDR1 and CDR2 sequences are SGHTA and FQGNSA. The CDR3 has 15 amino acids. The V and J ends lost 5 bases and 5 bases, in that order; junction bases with no gene match: 9. This chain's CDR3 is CASSRTGQGNNEQFF. The DNA for the CDR3 is TGTGCCAGCAGCAGGACAGGCCAGGGAAACAATGAGCAGTTCTTC.

This chain connects TRBV9 to TRBJ1-2; TRBD1 might be the D (5 bases). V lost 0 bases, J lost 4 bases, and 13 bases lay in between. The V gene's germline CDR1 is SGDLS and CDR2 YYNGEE. The CDR3 has 15 residues. The CDR3 DNA follows: TGTGCCAGCAGCGTAGATCGGGGGTTGAGCTATGGCTACACCTTC. It yields the protein CASSVDRGLSYGYTF.

J is TRBJ2-7 and V is TRBV11-3; 7 bases line up with TRBD1. V lost 4 bases to trimming and J lost 2 bases; unmatched junction nucleotides: 2. The CDR3 has 13 amino acids. The germline CDR1 and CDR2 sequences are SGHNT and YENEEA. CDR3 nucleotides: TGTGCCAGCAGCTCGGACAGGACCTACGAGCAGTACTTC. It encodes CASSSDRTYEQYF.

This clone has just a few counts. This chain connects TRBV6-6 to TRBJ1-6; tentative D call: TRBD1 (6 bases). V was cut by 8 bases and J by 8 bases, with 22 bases left in between. The CDR3 has 16 amino acids. CDR1 is MNHNY and CDR2 is SVGAGI in the germline V gene (reference sequence). The CDR3 DNA reads as TGTGCCAGCTGTACAGGGTTTCGCAACTTTGATTCACCCCTCCACTTT. Amino acids: CASCTGFRNFDSPLHF.

The chain is built from TRBV27 and TRBJ1-2; a weak D match, TRBD1 (5 bases). Trimming pared 2 bases from V and 7 bases from J, leaving 11 bases between. CDR3 length: 13 amino acids. CDR1 is MNHEY, CDR2 SMNVEV, per germline (reference sequence). The CDR3 bases are TGTGCCAGCAGTTTAGCCAGGGATGGTGGCTACACCTTC. Translating it yields CASSLARDGGYTF.

The V and J genes are TRBV5-1 and TRBJ2-7; D is unresolved. Trimming stripped 0 bases from V and 5 bases from J, with 9 bases between. CDR1 is SGHRS, CDR2 YFSETQ, per germline. CDR3 size: 13 residues. DNA for the CDR3: TGCGCCAGCAGCTTGGCTGCAGACAACGAGCAGTACTTC. Translation gives CASSLAADNEQYF.

The rearrangement joins TRBV18 to TRBJ1-4; a weak D match, TRBD1 (5 bases). Per the germline V gene, CDR1 is KGHSH and CDR2 is LQKENI. The V gene lost 3 bases and the J gene lost 10 bases, with 24 bases spanning the gap. The CDR3 length is 17 residues. CDR3 nucleotide sequence: TGTGCCAGCTCACCTTCGGACACGTATTTCCCGGATGGAAAACTGTTTTTT. This translates into CASSPSDTYFPDGKLFF.

The CDR3 loop reads CASSISPQGTDTGELFF. In nucleotides, the CDR3 is TGCGCCAGCAGCATTTCTCCACAGGGGACCGACACCGGGGAGCTGTTTTTT. The chain joins TRBV5-1 to TRBJ2-2, with 7 nucleotides matching TRBD1. Germline V gene lookup returns CDR1 SGHRS and CDR2 YFSETQ. J gave up 3 bases and V 4 bases, and 12 bases lay outside the gene matches. This CDR3 region has 17 residues.

The chain has TRBV30 and TRBJ1-2, with 9 bases matching TRBD1. CDR1 is GTSNPN and CDR2 is SVGIG in the germline V gene (reference sequence). J gave up 4 bases and V 4 bases, and 7 bases lay outside the gene matches. The CDR3 covers 14 residues. The CDR3 coding sequence is TGTGCCTGGACCAGGACAGGGGAGGGCTATGGCTACACCTTC. Amino acid sequence: CAWTRTGEGYGYTF.

This chain links TRBV4-1 with TRBJ2-2; TRBD1 aligns across 9 bases. This CDR3 comprises 17 residues. Germline CDR1 is MGHRA and CDR2 is YSYEKL. V trimming: 0 bases; J trimming: 4 bases; junction bases outside the gene matches: 6. In nucleotides, the CDR3 is TGCGCCAGCAGCCAAGAAAGACAGGGGGAAACCACCGGGGAGCTGTTTTTT. This codes for CASSQERQGETTGELFF.

This chain connects TRBV4-1 to TRBJ2-7, with D possibly being TRBD2 (5 bases). Germline assignment: CDR1 MGHRA and CDR2 YSYEKL. V shed 0 bases and J shed 3 bases, with 15 bases lying between them. The CDR3 is made up of 16 amino acids. CDR3 protein: CASSQDHGNPYYEQYF. The CDR3 nucleotides read TGCGCCAGCAGCCAAGATCACGGGAACCCTTACTACGAGCAGTACTTC.

The sample holds one count of this clone. V gene TRBV25-1 combines with J gene TRBJ2-7, with 9 bases lining up with TRBD1. The germline V gene has CDR1 MGHDK and CDR2 SYGVNS. V was pared by 6 bases and J by 0 bases, with 9 bases of the junction left unmatched. This CDR3 region has 16 residues. CDR3 sequence reads: CASSSRTGASSYEQYF. The CDR3, as DNA: TGTGCCAGCAGCTCACGGACAGGGGCCTCCTCCTACGAGCAGTACTTC.

This clone was seen more than once but under ten times. The genes are TRBV7-8 and TRBJ1-5; 9 nucleotides line up with TRBD1. CDR1 and CDR2 (germline): SGHVS, FQNEAQ. Trimming cost V 1 base and J 9 bases; bases outside gene matches: 13. The CDR3 contains 17 residues. Here the CDR3 DNA reads TGTGCCAGCAGCTTAGGGAGGCCGGGACAGGGCCTTAGGCCCCAGCATTTT. Its translation is CASSLGRPGQGLRPQHF.

The chain couples TRBV5-1 to TRBJ2-1; TRBD1 matches at 8 bases. This CDR3 contains 14 residues. V lost 0 bases and J lost 8; bases outside the gene matches: 4. The germline V gene encodes CDR1 SGHRS and CDR2 YFSETQ. The CDR3 protein is CASSLEGQVHEQFF. The CDR3, as DNA: TGCGCCAGCAGCTTGGAGGGACAGGTCCATGAGCAGTTCTTC.

This clone was seen more than once but under ten times. The gene calls are TRBV5-4 and TRBJ1-2, with 8 bases identical to TRBD1. The germline V gene has CDR1 SGHNT and CDR2 YYREEE (reference sequence). The CDR3 contains 13 residues. V dropped 4 bases and J dropped 8; count of bases not matched to a gene: 7. The CDR3: CASSTEQGDGYTF. As DNA, the CDR3 is TGTGCCAGCAGCACGGAACAGGGGGACGGCTACACCTTC.

The chain is built from TRBV5-6 and TRBJ2-1; TRBD2 aligns across 14 bases. CDR3 size: 19 residues. Germline V CDR1 and CDR2: SGHDT, YYEEEE. Unmatched junction bases numbered 14, after V lost 4 bases and J lost 5 bases. CDR3 DNA: TGTGCCAGCAGCCCGACAGGGTTCGGGACTAGCGGGGGCCACAATGAGCAGTTCTTC. This sequence encodes CASSPTGFGTSGGHNEQFF.